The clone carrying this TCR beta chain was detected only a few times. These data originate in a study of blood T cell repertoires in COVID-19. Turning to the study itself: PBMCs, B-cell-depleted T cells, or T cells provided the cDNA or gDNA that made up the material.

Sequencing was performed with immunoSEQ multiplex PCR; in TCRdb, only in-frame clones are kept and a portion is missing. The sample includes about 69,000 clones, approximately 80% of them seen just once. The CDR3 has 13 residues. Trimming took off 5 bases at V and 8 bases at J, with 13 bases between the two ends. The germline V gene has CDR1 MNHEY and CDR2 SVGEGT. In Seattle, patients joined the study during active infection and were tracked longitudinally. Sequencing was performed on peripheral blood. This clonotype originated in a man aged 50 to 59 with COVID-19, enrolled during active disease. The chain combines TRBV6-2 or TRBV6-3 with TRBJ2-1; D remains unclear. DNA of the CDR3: TGTGCCAGCAGTGTGTATAATCGGGATGAGCAGTTCTTC. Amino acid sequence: CASSVYNRDEQFF.